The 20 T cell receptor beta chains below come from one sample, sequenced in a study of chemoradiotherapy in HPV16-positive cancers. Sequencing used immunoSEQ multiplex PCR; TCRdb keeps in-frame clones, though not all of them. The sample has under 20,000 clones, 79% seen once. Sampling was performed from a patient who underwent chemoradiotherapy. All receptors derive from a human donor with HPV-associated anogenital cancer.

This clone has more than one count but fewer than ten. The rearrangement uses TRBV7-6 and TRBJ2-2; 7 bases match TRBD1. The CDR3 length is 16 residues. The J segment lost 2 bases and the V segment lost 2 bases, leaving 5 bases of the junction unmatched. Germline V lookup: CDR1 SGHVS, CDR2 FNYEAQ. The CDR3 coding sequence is TGTGCCAGCAGCTTAAGACAGGGTGATAACACCGGGGAGCTGTTTTTT. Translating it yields CASSLRQGDNTGELFF. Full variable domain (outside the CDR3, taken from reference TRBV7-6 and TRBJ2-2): GAGVSQSPRYKVTKRGQDVALRCDPISGHVSLYWYRQALGQGPEFLTYFNYEAQQDKSGLPNDRFSAERPEGSISTLTIQRTEQRDSAMYRCASSLRQGDNTGELFFGEGSRLTVL.

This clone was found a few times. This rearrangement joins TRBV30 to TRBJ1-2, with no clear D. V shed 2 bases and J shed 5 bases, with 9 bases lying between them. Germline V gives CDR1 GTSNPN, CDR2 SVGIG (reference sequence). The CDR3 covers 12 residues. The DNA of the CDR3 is TGTGCCTGGAGTATGATGGGGTATGGCTACACCTTC. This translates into CAWSMMGYGYTF.

The CDR3 here is CASSQGRVYTEAFF. DNA for the CDR3: TGTGCCAGCAGTCAAGGCAGGGTGTACACTGAAGCTTTCTTT. The chain employs TRBV6-6 and TRBJ1-1, with D possibly matching TRBD1 (5 bases). The germline V gene has CDR1 MNHNY and CDR2 SVGAGI (reference sequence). The CDR3 loop spans 14 amino acids. With 5 bases removed from V and 3 bases from J, the gap between germline ends came to 13 bases.

The CDR3 coding sequence is TGTGCCACGGATGGGACTACCACCTCCGGGGAGCTGTTTTTT. It yields the protein CATDGTTTSGELFF. The genes are TRBV18 and TRBJ2-2, with 7 bases fitting TRBD2. There are 14 residues in the CDR3. Unmatched junction bases numbered 11, after V lost 10 bases and J lost 6 bases. Germline CDR1 is KGHSH and CDR2 is LQKENI.

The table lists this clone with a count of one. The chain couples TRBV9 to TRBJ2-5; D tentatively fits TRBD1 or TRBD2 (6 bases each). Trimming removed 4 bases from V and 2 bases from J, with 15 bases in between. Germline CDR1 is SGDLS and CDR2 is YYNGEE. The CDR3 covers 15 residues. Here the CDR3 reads CASSPWGAPQETQYF. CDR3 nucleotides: TGTGCCAGCAGCCCCTGGGGGGCCCCGCAAGAGACCCAGTACTTC.

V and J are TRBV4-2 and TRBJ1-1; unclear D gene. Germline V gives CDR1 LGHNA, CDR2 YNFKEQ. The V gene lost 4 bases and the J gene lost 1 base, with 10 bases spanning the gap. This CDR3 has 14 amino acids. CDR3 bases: TGTGCCAGCAGCCTACTGGGTGGGAACACTGAAGCTTTCTTT. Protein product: CASSLLGGNTEAFF.

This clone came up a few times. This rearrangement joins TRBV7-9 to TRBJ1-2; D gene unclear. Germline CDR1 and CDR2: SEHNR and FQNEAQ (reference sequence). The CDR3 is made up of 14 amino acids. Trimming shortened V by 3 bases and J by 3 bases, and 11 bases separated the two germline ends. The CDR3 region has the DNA TGTGCCAGCAGCTTTACTGGGAGAGACTATGGCTACACCTTC. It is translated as CASSFTGRDYGYTF.

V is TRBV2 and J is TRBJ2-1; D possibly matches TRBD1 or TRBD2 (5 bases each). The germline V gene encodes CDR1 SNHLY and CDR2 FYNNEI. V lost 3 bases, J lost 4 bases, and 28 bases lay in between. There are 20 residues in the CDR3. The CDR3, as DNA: TGTGCCAGCAGTGAGGGACCTTCTAGTGAGTGGATCGAGGAGTACAATGAGCAGTTCTTC. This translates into CASSEGPSSEWIEEYNEQFF.

CDR3 residues: CASSLMGANEQFF. The DNA of the CDR3 is TGTGCCAGCAGCTTGATGGGGGCTAATGAGCAGTTCTTC. The chain combines TRBV5-6 with TRBJ2-1, with D possibly matching TRBD1 (6 bases). V gave up 1 base and J gave up 7 bases, with 9 bases separating them. The CDR3 runs 13 residues. Germline V gene sequence: CDR1 SGHDT, CDR2 YYEEEE.

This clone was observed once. This chain's CDR3 is CASTSDGRWQPQHF. The CDR3 DNA reads as TGTGCCAGTACCTCGGACGGGAGGTGGCAGCCCCAGCATTTT. The chain links TRBV19 to TRBJ1-5; no firm D call. This CDR3 has 14 residues. Trimming shortened V by 7 bases and J by 7 bases, and 17 bases separated the two germline ends. Germline V lookup: CDR1 LNHDA, CDR2 SQIVND (reference sequence).

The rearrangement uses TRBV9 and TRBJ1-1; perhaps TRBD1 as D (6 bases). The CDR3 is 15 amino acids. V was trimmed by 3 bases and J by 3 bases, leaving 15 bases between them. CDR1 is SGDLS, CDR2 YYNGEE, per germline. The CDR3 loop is CASSDSHEGDTEAFF. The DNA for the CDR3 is TGTGCCAGCAGCGACAGTCATGAGGGGGACACTGAAGCTTTCTTT.

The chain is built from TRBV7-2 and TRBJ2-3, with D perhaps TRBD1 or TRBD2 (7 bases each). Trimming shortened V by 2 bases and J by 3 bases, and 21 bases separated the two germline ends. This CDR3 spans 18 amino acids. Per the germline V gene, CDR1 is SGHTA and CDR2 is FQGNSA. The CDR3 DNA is TGTGCCAGCAGCTTACGCGGGGAGGGGGCGAGTGGTACAGATACGCAGTATTTT. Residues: CASSLRGEGASGTDTQYF.

Here the CDR3 DNA reads TGTGCCAGCCTGAGGAGTTCGAACACCGGGGAGCTGTTTTTT. It translates to CASLRSSNTGELFF. The V gene is TRBV6-5, the J gene TRBJ2-2, with D unresolved. Trimming took off 8 bases at V and 0 bases at J, with 10 bases between the two ends. This CDR3 spans 14 amino acids. Germline V gene sequence: CDR1 MNHEY, CDR2 SVGAGI.

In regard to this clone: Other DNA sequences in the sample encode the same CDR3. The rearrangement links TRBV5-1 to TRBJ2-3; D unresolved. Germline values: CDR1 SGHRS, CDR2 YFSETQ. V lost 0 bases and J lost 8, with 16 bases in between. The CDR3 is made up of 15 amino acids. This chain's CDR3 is CASSLGDRALGTQYF. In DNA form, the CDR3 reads TGCGCCAGCAGCTTGGGGGATAGGGCTTTAGGTACGCAGTATTTT.

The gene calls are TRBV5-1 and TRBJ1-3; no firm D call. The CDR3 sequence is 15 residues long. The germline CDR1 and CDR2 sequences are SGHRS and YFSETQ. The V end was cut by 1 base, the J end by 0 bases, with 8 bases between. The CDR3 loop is CASSLRTGSGNTIYF. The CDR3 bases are TGCGCCAGCAGCTTGCGTACTGGCTCTGGAAACACCATATATTTT.

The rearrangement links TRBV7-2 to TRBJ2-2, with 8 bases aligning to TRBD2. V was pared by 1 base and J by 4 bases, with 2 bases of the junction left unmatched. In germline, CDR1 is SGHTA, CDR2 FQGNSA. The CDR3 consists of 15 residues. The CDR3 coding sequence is TGTGCCAGCAGCTTAGACGGGGGGGGCACCGGGGAGCTGTTTTTT. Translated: CASSLDGGGTGELFF.

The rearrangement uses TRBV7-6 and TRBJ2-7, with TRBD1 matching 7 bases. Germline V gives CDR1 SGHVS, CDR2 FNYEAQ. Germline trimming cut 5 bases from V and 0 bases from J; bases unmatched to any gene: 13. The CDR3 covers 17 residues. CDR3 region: CASSPQSAGTASYEQYF. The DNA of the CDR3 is TGTGCCAGCAGCCCACAGTCGGCCGGGACAGCCTCCTACGAGCAGTACTTC. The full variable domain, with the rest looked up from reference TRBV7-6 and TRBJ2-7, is GAGVSQSPRYKVTKRGQDVALRCDPISGHVSLYWYRQALGQGPEFLTYFNYEAQQDKSGLPNDRFSAERPEGSISTLTIQRTEQRDSAMYRCASSPQSAGTASYEQYFGPGTRLTVT.

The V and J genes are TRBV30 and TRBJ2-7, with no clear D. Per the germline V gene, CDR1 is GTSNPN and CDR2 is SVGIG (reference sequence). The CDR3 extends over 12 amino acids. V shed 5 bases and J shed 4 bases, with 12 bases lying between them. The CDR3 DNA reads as TGTGCCTGGGGGTTGTGGGGATACGAGCAGTACTTC. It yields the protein CAWGLWGYEQYF.

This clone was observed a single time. CDR3 coding DNA: TGTGCCTGGAGTGGCGGACAGGGTCCTAGCAATCAGCCCCAGCATTTT. This gives the protein CAWSGGQGPSNQPQHF. This chain connects TRBV30 to TRBJ1-5, with TRBD1 matching 8 bases. The germline CDR1 and CDR2 sequences are GTSNPN and SVGIG (reference sequence). This CDR3 region has 16 residues. Trimming cost V 1 base and J 0 bases; bases outside gene matches: 5.

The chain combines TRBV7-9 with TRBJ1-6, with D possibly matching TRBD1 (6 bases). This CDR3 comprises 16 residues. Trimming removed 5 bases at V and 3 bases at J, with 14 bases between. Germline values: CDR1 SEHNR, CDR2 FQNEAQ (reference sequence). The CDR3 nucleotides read TGTGCCAGCAGCCTAGGCACAGGGTTCTATAATTCACCCCTCCACTTT. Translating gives CASSLGTGFYNSPLHF.